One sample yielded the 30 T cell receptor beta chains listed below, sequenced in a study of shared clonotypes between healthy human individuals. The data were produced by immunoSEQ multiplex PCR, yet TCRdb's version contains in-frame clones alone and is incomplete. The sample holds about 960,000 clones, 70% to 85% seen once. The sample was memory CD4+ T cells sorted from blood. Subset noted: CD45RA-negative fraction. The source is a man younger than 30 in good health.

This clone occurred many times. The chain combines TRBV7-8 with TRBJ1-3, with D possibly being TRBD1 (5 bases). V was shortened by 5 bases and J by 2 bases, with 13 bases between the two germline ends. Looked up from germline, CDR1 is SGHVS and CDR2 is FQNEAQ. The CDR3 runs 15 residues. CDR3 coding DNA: TGTGCCAGCAGCCCGGGGGTAGCGCCTGGAAACACCATATATTTT. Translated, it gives CASSPGVAPGNTIYF.

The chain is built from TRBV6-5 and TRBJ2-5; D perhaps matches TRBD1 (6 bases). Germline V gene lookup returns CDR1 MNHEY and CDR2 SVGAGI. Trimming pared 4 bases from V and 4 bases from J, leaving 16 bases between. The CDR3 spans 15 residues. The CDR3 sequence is CASSFTGEGGETQYF. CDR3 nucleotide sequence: TGTGCCAGCAGTTTCACCGGAGAAGGGGGAGAGACCCAGTACTTC.

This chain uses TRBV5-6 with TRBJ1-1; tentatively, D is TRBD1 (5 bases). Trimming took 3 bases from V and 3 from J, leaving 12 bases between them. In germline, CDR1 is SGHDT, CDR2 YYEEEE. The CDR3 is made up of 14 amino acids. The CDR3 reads CASSSRKGDTEAFF. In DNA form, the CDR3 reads TGTGCCAGCAGCTCAAGGAAAGGGGACACTGAAGCTTTCTTT.

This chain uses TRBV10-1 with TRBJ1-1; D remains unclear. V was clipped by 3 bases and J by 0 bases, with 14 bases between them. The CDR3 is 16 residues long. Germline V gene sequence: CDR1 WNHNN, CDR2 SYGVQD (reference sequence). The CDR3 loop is CASSDNSLGMNTEAFF. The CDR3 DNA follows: TGCGCCAGCAGTGATAACAGTCTGGGGATGAACACTGAAGCTTTCTTT.

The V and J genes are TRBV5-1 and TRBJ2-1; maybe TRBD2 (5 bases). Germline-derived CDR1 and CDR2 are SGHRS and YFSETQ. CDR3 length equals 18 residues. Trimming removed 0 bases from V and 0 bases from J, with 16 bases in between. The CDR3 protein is CASSLGLTFSSSYNEQFF. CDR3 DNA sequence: TGCGCCAGCAGCTTGGGACTAACCTTTTCGAGCTCCTACAATGAGCAGTTCTTC.

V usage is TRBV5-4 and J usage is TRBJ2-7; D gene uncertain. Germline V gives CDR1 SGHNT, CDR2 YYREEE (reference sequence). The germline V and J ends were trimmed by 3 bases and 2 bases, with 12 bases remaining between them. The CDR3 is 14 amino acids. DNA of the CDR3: TGTGCCAGCAGCTCCACAGTAATCCCCTACGAGCAGTACTTC. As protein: CASSSTVIPYEQYF.

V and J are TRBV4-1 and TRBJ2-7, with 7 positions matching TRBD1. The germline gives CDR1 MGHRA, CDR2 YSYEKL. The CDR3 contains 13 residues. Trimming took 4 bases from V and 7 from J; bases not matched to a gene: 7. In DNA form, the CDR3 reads TGCGCCAGCAGCCGGGACAGACTCTGGGAGCAGTACTTC. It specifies CASSRDRLWEQYF.

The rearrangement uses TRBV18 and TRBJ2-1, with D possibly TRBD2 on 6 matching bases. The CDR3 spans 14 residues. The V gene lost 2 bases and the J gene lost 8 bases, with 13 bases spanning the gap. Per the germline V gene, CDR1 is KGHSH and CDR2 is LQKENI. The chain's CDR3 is CASSPIMPGDEQFF. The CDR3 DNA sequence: TGTGCCAGCTCACCAATTATGCCGGGGGATGAGCAGTTCTTC.

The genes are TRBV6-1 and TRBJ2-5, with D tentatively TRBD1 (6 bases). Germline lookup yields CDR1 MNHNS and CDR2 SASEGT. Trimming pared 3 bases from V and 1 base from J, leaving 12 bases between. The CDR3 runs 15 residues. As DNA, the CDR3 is TGTGCCAGCAGTGATATGGGACACCCCCAAGAGACCCAGTACTTC. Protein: CASSDMGHPQETQYF.

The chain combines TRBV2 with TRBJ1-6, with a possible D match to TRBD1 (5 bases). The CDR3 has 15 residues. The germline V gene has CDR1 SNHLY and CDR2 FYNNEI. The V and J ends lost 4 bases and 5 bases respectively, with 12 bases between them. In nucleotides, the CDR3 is TGTGCCAGCAGTGGGGACGGCGGAGATAATTCACCCCTCCACTTT. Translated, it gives CASSGDGGDNSPLHF.

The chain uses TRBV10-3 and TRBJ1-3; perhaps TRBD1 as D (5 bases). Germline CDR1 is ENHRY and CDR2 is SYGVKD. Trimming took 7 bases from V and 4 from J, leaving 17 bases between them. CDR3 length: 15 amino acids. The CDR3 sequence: CAITATGTTGNTIYF. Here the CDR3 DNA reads TGTGCCATCACCGCTACCGGGACCACCGGAAACACCATATATTTT.

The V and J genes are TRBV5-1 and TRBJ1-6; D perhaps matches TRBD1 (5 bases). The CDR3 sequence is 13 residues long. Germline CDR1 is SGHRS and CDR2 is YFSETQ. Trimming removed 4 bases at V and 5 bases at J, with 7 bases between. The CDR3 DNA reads TGCGCCAGCAGCATGACAGATAATTCACCCCTCCACTTT. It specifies CASSMTDNSPLHF.

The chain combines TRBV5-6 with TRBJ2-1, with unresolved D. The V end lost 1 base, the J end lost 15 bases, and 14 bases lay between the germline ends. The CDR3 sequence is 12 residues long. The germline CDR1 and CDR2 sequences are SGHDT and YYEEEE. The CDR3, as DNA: TGTGCCAGCAGCTTGTTTTCCCTCGCCCTGTTCTTC. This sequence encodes CASSLFSLALFF.

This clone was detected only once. The CDR3 region is CASSSKAKNIQYF. The CDR3 DNA is TGTGCCAGCTCGTCTAAAGCCAAAAACATTCAGTACTTC. The gene calls are TRBV18 and TRBJ2-4; no firm D call. V was shortened by 6 bases and J by 0 bases, with 6 bases between the two germline ends. Germline V lookup: CDR1 KGHSH, CDR2 LQKENI. The CDR3 totals 13 residues.

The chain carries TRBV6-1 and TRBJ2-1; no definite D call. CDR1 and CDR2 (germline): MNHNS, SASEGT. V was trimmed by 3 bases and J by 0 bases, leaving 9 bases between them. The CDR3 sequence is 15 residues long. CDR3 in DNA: TGTGCCAGCAGTGATTATTTTCGCTCCTACAATGAGCAGTTCTTC. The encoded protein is CASSDYFRSYNEQFF.

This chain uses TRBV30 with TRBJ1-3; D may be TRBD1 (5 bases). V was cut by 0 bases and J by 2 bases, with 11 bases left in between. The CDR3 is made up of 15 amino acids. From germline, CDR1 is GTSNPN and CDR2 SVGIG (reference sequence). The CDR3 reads CAWSVVRGPGNTIYF. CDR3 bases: TGTGCCTGGAGTGTAGTTAGGGGCCCTGGAAACACCATATATTTT.

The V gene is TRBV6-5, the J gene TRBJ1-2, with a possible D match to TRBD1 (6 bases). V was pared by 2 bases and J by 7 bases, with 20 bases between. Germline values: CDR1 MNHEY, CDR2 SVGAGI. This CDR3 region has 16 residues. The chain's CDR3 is CASSYGDSSGASGYTF. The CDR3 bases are TGTGCCAGCAGTTACGGGGATTCTTCGGGGGCGAGTGGCTACACCTTC.

The chain's CDR3 is CASSLGGASTNEKLFF. In DNA form, the CDR3 reads TGTGCCAGCAGCTTGGGGGGCGCCTCAACTAATGAAAAACTGTTTTTT. V usage is TRBV5-4 and J usage is TRBJ1-4, with D perhaps matching TRBD1 (5 bases). Trimming cost V 0 bases and J 0 bases, with 9 bases left between them. Germline CDR1 SGHNT, CDR2 YYREEE (reference sequence). This CDR3 comprises 16 residues.

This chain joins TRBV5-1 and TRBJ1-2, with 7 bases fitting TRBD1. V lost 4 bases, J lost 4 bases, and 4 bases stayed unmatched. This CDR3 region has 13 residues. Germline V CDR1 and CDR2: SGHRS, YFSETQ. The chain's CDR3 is CASSAGQSYGYTF. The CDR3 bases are TGCGCCAGCAGCGCGGGACAGAGCTATGGCTACACCTTC.

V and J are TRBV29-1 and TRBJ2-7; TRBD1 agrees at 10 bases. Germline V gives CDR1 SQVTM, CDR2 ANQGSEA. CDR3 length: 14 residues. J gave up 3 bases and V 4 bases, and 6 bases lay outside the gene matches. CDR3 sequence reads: CSVARDRGGYEQYF. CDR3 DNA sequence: TGCAGCGTTGCCCGGGACAGGGGAGGCTACGAGCAGTACTTC.

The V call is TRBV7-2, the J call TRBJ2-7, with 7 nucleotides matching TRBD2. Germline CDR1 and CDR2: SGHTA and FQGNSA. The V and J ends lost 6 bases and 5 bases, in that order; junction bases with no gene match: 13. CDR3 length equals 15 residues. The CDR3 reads CASRRPGGSTHEQYF. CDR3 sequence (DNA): TGTGCCAGCAGGCGTCCTGGCGGGAGCACCCACGAGCAGTACTTC.

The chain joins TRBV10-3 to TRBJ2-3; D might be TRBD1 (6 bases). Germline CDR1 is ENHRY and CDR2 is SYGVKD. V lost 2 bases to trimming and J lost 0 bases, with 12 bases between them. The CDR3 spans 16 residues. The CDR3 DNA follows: TGTGCCATCAGTGAGGGGGTCAGGGGAAGCACAGATACGCAGTATTTT. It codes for CAISEGVRGSTDTQYF.

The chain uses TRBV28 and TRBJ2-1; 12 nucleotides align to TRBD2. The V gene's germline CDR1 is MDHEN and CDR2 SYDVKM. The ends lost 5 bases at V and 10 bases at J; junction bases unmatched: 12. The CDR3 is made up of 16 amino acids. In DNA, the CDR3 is TGTGCCAGCAGTACACAACTAGCGGGGGGTGGTGGGGAGCAGTTCTTC. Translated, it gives CASSTQLAGGGGEQFF. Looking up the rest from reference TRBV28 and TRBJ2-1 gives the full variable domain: DVKVTQSSRYLVKRTGEKVFLECVQDMDHENMFWYRQDPGLGLRLIYFSYDVKMKEKGDIPEGYSVSREKKERFSLILESASTNQTSMYLCASSTQLAGGGGEQFFGPGTRLTVL.

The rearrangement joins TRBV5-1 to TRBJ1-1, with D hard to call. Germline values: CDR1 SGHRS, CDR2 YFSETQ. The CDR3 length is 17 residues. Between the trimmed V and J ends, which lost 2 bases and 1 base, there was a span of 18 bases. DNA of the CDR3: TGCGCCAGCAGCTTAGGTCTCAGTGGGAAACGGAACACTGAAGCTTTCTTT. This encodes CASSLGLSGKRNTEAFF.

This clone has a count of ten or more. CDR3 sequence: CASERGASDTQYF. CDR3 DNA: TGCGCCAGCGAGCGGGGGGCATCAGATACGCAGTATTTT. The rearrangement joins TRBV10-2 to TRBJ2-3; TRBD2 agrees at 9 bases. Germline CDR1 and CDR2: WSHSY and SAAADI. The CDR3 runs 13 residues. The V gene end was trimmed by 8 bases and the J gene end by 4 bases; junction bases not matched to a gene: 4.

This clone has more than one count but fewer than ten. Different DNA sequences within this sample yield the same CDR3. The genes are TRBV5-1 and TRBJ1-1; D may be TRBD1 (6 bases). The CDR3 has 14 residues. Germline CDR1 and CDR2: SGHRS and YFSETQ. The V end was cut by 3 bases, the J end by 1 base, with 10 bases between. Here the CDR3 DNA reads TGCGCCAGCAGCTCAGGACAGCCGAACACTGAAGCTTTCTTT. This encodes CASSSGQPNTEAFF.

The DNA of the CDR3 is TGTGCCAGCAGTCCCTGGGGGCGGGGAAACACAGATACGCAGTATTTT. It specifies CASSPWGRGNTDTQYF. V is TRBV28 and J is TRBJ2-3; D possibly matches TRBD1 or TRBD2 (6 bases each). Trimming removed 5 bases at V and 2 bases at J, with 17 bases between. The CDR3 has 16 residues. Germline CDR1 is MDHEN and CDR2 is SYDVKM.

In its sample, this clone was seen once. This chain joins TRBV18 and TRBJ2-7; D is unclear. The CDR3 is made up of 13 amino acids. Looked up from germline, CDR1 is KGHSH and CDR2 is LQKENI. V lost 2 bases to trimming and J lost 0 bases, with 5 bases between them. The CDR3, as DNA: TGTGCCAGCTCACCAGGGTTCTCCTACGAGCAGTACTTC. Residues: CASSPGFSYEQYF.

CDR3 DNA sequence: TGTGCCAGCTCACCCTCCGGGACTCTCATCACAGATACGCAGTATTTT. Its protein is CASSPSGTLITDTQYF. The gene calls are TRBV18 and TRBJ2-3; D is perhaps TRBD2 (6 bases). Germline CDR1 KGHSH, CDR2 LQKENI. This CDR3 spans 16 amino acids. V was pared by 3 bases and J by 2 bases, with 15 bases between.

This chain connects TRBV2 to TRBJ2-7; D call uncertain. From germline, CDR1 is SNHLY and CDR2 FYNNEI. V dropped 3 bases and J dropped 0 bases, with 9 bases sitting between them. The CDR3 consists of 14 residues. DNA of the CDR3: TGTGCCAGCAGTGATAGGGCGAGCTCCTACGAGCAGTACTTC. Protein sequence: CASSDRASSYEQYF.